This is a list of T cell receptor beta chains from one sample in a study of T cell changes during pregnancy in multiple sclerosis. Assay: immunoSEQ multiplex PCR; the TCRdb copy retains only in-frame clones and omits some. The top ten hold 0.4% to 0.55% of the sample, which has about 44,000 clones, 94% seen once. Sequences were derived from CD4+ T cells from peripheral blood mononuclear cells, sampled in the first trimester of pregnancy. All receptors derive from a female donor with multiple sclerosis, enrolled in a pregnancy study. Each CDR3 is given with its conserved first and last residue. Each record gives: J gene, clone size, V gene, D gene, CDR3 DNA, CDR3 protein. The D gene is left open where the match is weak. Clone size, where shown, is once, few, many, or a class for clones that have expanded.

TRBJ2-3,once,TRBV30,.,TGTGCCTGGTATATACAACAGGGTCGCACAGATACGCAGTATTTT,CAWYIQQGRTDTQYF
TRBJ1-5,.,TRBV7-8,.,TGTGCCAGCAGCTCAAGCCGGACAGTCTTCTACCAGCCCCAGCATTTT,CASSSSRTVFYQPQHF
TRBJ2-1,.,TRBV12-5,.,TGTGCTAGTGGCTTGCTCGAGTTGAGTGAGCAGTTCTTC,CASGLLELSEQFF
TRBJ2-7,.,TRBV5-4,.,TGTGCCAGCAGCCTAGGACATCCGAGCTCCTACGAGCAGTACTTC,CASSLGHPSSYEQYF
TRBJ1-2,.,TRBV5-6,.,TGTGCCAGCAGCCCTGGGGGGGTTCGCTATGGCTACACCTTC,CASSPGGVRYGYTF
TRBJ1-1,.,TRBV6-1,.,TGTGCCAGCACCCTCAGAGGGAACACTGAAGCTTTCTTT,CASTLRGNTEAFF
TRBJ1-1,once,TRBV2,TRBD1,TGTGCCAGCAGTGACCAGGGGGGGAACACTGAAGCTTTCTTT,CASSDQGGNTEAFF
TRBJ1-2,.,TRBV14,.,TGTGCCAGCAGCCAAGAGTTAGAGGTATACAGGAACTATGGCTACACCTTC,CASSQELEVYRNYGYTF
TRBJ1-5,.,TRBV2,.,TGTGCCAGCAGTGAGCCGAGGGGGTTCAGCAATCAGCCCCAGCATTTT,CASSEPRGFSNQPQHF
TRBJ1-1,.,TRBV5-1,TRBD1,TGCGCCAGCAGCTGGGGACAGGGGGCAACTGAAGCTTTCTTT,CASSWGQGATEAFF
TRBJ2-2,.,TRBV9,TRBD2,TGTGCCAGCAGCGTGTCCGGCGGGGGGCTTGTTACCGGGGAGCTGTTTTTT,CASSVSGGGLVTGELFF
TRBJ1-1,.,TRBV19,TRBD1,TGTGCCAGTAGTCCGACTACAGGGGGCGGAACTGAAGCTTTCTTT,CASSPTTGGGTEAFF
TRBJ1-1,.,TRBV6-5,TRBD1,TGTGCCAGCACAGGGGGAACCGTTACCTCTGAAGCTTTCTTT,CASTGGTVTSEAFF
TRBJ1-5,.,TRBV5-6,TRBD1,TGTGCCAGCAGCTCGAAAGGACAGGGGCAAAATCAGCCCCAGCATTTT,CASSSKGQGQNQPQHF
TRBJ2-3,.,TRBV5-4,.,TGTGCCAGCAGCTTGAGTCCGGGGATAAGCACAGATACGCAGTATTTT,CASSLSPGISTDTQYF
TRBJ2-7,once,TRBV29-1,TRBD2,TGCAGCGTTGAAAGGGGAGGTAGCGGGGGCTACTCCTACGAGCAGTACTTC,CSVERGGSGGYSYEQYF
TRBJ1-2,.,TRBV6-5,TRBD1,TGTGCCAGCAGTACCTCCCGGGACAGCTATGGCTACACCTTC,CASSTSRDSYGYTF
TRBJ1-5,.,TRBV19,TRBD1,TGTGCCAGTAGTAAGGGACAGGGCCTCAATCAGCCCCAGCATTTT,CASSKGQGLNQPQHF
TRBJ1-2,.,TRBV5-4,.,TGTGCCAGCAGCGCAGAACAGATCAGCTATGGCTACACCTTC,CASSAEQISYGYTF
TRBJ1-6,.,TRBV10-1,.,TGCGCCAGCAGTCTCACGGGGTATAATTCACCCCTCCACTTT,CASSLTGYNSPLHF
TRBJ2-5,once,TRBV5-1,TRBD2,TGCGCCAGCAGCTACGGCGGGGGGGCCTTGGAGACCCAGTACTTC,CASSYGGGALETQYF
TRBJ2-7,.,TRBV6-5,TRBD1,TGTGCCAGCCGACGGGGGGACAGGGGGTTTTACGAGCAGTACTTC,CASRRGDRGFYEQYF
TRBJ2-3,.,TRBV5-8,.,TGTGCCAGCAGCTCGGATGCCTTAAGGAACGGGTCGCAGTATTTT,CASSSDALRNGSQYF
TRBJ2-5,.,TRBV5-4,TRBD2,TGTGCCAGCAGCCCCCCGGGGGGGCGGGGACAAGAGACCCAGTACTTC,CASSPPGGRGQETQYF
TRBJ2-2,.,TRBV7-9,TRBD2,TGTGCCAGCAGTACGGCTAGCGGGGGGTTAGACACCGGGGAGCTGTTTTTT,CASSTASGGLDTGELFF
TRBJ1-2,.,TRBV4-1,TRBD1,TGCGCCAGCAGCCAGCCCCGACAGGGGCAAGGATATGGCTACACCTTC,CASSQPRQGQGYGYTF
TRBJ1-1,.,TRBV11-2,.,TGTGCCAGCACAAATCTAAGGGGCACTGAAGCTTTCTTT,CASTNLRGTEAFF
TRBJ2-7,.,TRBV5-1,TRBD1,TGCGCCAGCAGCTTGGAAGGGGGCGCTTGGTACGAGCAGTACTTC,CASSLEGGAWYEQYF
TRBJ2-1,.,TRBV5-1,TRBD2,TGCGCCAGCAGCCCCACCGGAGGGACTAACAATGAGCAGTTCTTC,CASSPTGGTNNEQFF
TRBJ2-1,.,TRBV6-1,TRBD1,TGTGCCAGCATAAAGGGGGCGGGCAATGAGCAGTTCTTC,CASIKGAGNEQFF
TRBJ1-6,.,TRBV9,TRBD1,TGTGCCAGCAGCTTAACCCCTACAGGGGGCGCGAAAAATTCACCCCTCCACTTT,CASSLTPTGGAKNSPLHF
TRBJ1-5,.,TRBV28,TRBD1,TGTGCCAGCAGTACTATGGACAGGGAACTTTATAGCAATCAGCCCCAGCATTTT,CASSTMDRELYSNQPQHF
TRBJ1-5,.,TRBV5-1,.,TGCGCCAGCAGCCCTGGCGGGGCCAACTTAAATCAGCCCCAGCATTTT,CASSPGGANLNQPQHF
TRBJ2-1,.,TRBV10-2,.,TGCGCCAGCAGTGAAAGATTCAAGCACAATGAGCAGTTCTTC,CASSERFKHNEQFF
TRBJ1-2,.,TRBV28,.,TGTGCCAGCAGTTTTGACAGAACGAGCTATGGCTACACCTTC,CASSFDRTSYGYTF
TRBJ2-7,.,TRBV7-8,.,TGTGCCAGCAGCTTAACCGGGACATCGCAGTACTTC,CASSLTGTSQYF
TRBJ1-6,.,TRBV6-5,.,TGTGCCAGCAGTAGGGGTACTAATAATTCACCCCTCCACTTT,CASSRGTNNSPLHF
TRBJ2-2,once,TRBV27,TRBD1,TGTGCCAGCCAACAGGGGGCGATCGGGGAGCTGTTTTTT,CASQQGAIGELFF
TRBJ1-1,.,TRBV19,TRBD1,TGTGCCAGTACCGCGGACAGGGTATACACTGAAGCTTTCTTT,CASTADRVYTEAFF
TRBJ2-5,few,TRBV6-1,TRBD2,TGTGCCAGCAGTGAACTAGCGGGGGGAGTAGAGACCCAGTACTTC,CASSELAGGVETQYF
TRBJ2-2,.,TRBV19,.,TGTGCCAGTAGGGACTCGGGGGACACCGGGGAGCTGTTTTTT,CASRDSGDTGELFF
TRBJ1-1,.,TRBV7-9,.,TGTGCCAGCAGCCCCGAACAGGGAGACACTGAAGCTTTCTTT,CASSPEQGDTEAFF
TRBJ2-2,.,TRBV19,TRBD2,TGTGCCAACCAGGAGGACGGGCTAGCGGGGACCCACACCGGGGAGCTGTTTTTT,CANQEDGLAGTHTGELFF
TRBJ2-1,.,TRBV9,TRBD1,TGTGCCAGCAGCGTACGGACAGGGGACAGTGAGCAGTTCTTC,CASSVRTGDSEQFF
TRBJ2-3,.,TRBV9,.,TGTGCCAGCGGACAGAGAAGCACAGATACGCAGTATTTT,CASGQRSTDTQYF
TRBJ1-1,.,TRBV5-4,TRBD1,TGTGCCAGCAGCTTCGACAGGGTGAGGAGTACTGAAGCTTTCTTT,CASSFDRVRSTEAFF
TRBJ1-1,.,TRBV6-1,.,TGTGCCAGCAGTGGGCAGACGAGGACTGAAGCTTTCTTT,CASSGQTRTEAFF
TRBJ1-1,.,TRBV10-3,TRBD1,TGTGCCATCAGTCCGACAGGGTTGGCTGAAGCTTTCTTT,CAISPTGLAEAFF
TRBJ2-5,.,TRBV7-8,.,TGTGCCAGCAGCATCCGTGTGGGGGCGGTTAACCAAGAGACCCAGTACTTC,CASSIRVGAVNQETQYF
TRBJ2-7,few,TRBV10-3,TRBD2,TGTGCCATCAGCCTAGCGGGGGGCCCCTACGAGCAGTACTTC,CAISLAGGPYEQYF
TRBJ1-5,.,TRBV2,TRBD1,TGTGCCAGCAGGAGGGAGACAGGGAGAAGCAATCAGCCCCAGCATTTT,CASRRETGRSNQPQHF
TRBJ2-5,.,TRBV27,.,TGTGCCAGCGGCGGGATCGCAGTTGGGGAGACCCAGTACTTC,CASGGIAVGETQYF
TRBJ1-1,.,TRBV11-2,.,TGTGCCAGCAGTCCCGGGGGGGAGGACACTGAAGCTTTCTTT,CASSPGGEDTEAFF
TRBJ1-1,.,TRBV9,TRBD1,TGTGCCAGCACCCGGACAGGGGATGGAACTGAAGCTTTCTTT,CASTRTGDGTEAFF